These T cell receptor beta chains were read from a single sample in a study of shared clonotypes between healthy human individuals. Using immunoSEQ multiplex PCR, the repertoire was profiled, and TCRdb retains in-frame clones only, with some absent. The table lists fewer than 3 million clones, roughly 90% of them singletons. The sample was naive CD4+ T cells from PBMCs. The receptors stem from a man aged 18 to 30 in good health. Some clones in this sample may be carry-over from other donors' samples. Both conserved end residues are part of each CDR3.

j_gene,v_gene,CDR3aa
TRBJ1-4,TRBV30,CAWSATRGVIEKLFF
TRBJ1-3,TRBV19,CASIDSILLPNTIYF
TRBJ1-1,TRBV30,CAWENRRWTGVAEAFF
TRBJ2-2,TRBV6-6,CASSYDRTGELFF
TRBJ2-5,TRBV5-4,CASSRGGTGGRRETQYF
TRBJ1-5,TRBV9,CASSVDGGNQPQHF
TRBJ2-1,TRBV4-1,CASSQDEREGYEQFF
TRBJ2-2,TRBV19,CASSLRARQGWTGELFF
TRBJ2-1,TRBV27,CASSFYLSGSGNEQFF
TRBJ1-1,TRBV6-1,CASSRDKNTEAFF
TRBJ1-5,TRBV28,CASSFRIRGLNQPQHF
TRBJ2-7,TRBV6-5,CASSYWPGGGSEQYF
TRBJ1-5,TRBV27,CASGPLNQPQHF
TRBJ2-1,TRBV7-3,CASSWLAGASYNEQFF
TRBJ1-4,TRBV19,CASTVRGNEKLFF
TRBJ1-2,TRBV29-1,CSVDRRLAANYGYTF
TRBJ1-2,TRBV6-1,CASSEVNGYTF
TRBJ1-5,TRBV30,CAWSATGRRNQPQHF
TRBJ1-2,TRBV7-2,CASSLESGDSGYTF
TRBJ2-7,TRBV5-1,CASSPSRVTDEQYF
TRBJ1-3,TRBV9,CASSGTVSGNTIYF
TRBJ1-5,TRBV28,CTSSLVGEPQHF
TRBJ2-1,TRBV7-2,CASSLEVVNEQFF
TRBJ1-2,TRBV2,CASSVETGLYGYTF
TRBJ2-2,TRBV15,CATSMLLNTGELFF
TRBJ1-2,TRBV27,CASTNLGQAYGYTF
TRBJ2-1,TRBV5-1,CASSEGDSHNEQFF
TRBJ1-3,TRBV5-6,CASSLLTGLNTIYF
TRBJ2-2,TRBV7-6,CASSPGSRTGELFF
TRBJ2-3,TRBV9,CASSVGRAGGSDTQYF
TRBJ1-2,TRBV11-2,CASSRTANYGYTF
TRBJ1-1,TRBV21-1,CASSKDFTEGANTEAFF
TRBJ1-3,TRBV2,CASKYGNTIYF
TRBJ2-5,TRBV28,CASRTAQRVQETQYF
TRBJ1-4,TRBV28,CATNFDEKLFF
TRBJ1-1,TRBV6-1,CASSDSWTEAFF
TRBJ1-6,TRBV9,CASSVGPGDYNSPLHF
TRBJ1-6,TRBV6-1,CASIDWDNSPLHF
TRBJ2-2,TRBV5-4,CASTWDGHTGELFF
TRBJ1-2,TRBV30,CAWSPGGGAGYTF
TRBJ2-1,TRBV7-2,CASSPRVAERKDEQFF
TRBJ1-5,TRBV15,CATSRDRGTALSPQHF
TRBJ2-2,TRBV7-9,CASSLSQSGELFF
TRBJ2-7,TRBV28,CASRGSGQGVTYEQYF
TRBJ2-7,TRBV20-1,CSATWINEQYF
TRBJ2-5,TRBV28,CASIKAQGETQYF
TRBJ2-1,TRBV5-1,CASSFPGLATHNEQFF
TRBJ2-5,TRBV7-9,CASSPQGLAGVETQYF
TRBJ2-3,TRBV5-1,CASSIGTMDTQYF